These 21 T cell receptor beta chains originate from one sample sequenced in a study of human thymus T cells (dated by TCRdb to the early 2020s). Libraries were built with the immunoSEQ multiplex PCR assay. This is the immuneACCESS table as TCRdb keeps it, with only in-frame sequences that have V and J called. A part of the clones is gone; compared with another copy, unresolved V genes explain less than half, and the rest is unexplained. The sample includes some 40,000 clones, with roughly 94% observed a single time. Roughly 0.13% of the sample belongs to the ten largest clones. The sample was blood. All receptors derive from a boy younger than two with a congenital heart defect but otherwise immunologically healthy.

The V and J genes are TRBV30 and TRBJ2-5; TRBD1 aligns across 7 bases. Germline CDR1 and CDR2: GTSNPN and SVGIG (reference sequence). The CDR3 is 15 amino acids. The V and J ends lost 5 bases and 5 bases, in that order; junction bases with no gene match: 14. This CDR3 is CAWGMRGPVLETQYF. CDR3 coding DNA: TGTGCCTGGGGAATGAGGGGGCCCGTTCTGGAGACCCAGTACTTC.

The genes are TRBV7-9 and TRBJ1-4; TRBD1 agrees at 10 bases. Germline V gene sequence: CDR1 SEHNR, CDR2 FQNEAQ (reference sequence). Trimming at V came to 1 base and at J to 7 bases, leaving 3 bases not matched to a gene. This CDR3 comprises 15 residues. The CDR3 region is CASSLGDRGSEKLFF. The CDR3 DNA reads as TGTGCCAGCAGCTTAGGGGACAGGGGAAGTGAAAAACTGTTTTTT.

The J gene is TRBJ2-6, the V gene TRBV27; D is unresolved. The germline V and J ends were trimmed by 3 bases and 4 bases, with 13 bases remaining between them. The CDR3 covers 16 residues. CDR1 is MNHEY, CDR2 SMNVEV, per germline (reference sequence). The CDR3 nucleotides are TGTGCCAGCAGTTTTGTCCAAGCTCTAGGGGCCAACGTCCTGACTTTC. Its translation is CASSFVQALGANVLTF.

This sequence joins TRBV30 and TRBJ2-5; 11 bases are shared with TRBD2. The germline CDR1 and CDR2 sequences are GTSNPN and SVGIG (reference sequence). V shed 1 base and J 2 bases; nucleotides not matched to a gene: 3. The CDR3 runs 15 residues. The CDR3 coding sequence is TGTGCCTGGAGTGGGATAGCGGGGGGGCAAGAGACCCAGTACTTC. Protein: CAWSGIAGGQETQYF.

This chain's CDR3 is CASSIDRGTYEQYF. In nucleotides, the CDR3 is TGTGCCAGTAGTATAGACAGGGGTACCTACGAGCAGTACTTC. This chain links TRBV19 with TRBJ2-7, with a weak D call TRBD1 (6 bases). V was shortened by 0 bases and J by 2 bases, with 8 bases between the two germline ends. Germline V gene sequence: CDR1 LNHDA, CDR2 SQIVND (reference sequence). The CDR3 extends over 14 amino acids.

The V and J genes are TRBV7-2 and TRBJ2-3; D is perhaps TRBD2 (6 bases). Trimming took off 2 bases at V and 7 bases at J, with 16 bases between the two ends. Germline V lookup: CDR1 SGHTA, CDR2 FQGNSA. There are 15 residues in the CDR3. The CDR3 loop is CASSLLGGISNTQYF. CDR3 DNA: TGTGCCAGCAGCTTATTGGGGGGAATTAGTAATACGCAGTATTTT.

The chain combines TRBV7-2 with TRBJ2-3; D may be TRBD2 (6 bases). The CDR3 covers 14 residues. Trimming took 5 bases from V and 2 from J, leaving 11 bases between them. Looked up from germline, CDR1 is SGHTA and CDR2 is FQGNSA. CDR3 coding DNA: TGTGCCAGCAGCCCTACTAGCTTCACAGATACGCAGTATTTT. Translation: CASSPTSFTDTQYF.

There are a few counts of this clone. CDR3 protein: CASSLADSHNEKLFF. The CDR3 DNA follows: TGTGCCAGCAGCTTGGCAGACAGCCATAATGAAAAACTGTTTTTT. The J gene is TRBJ1-4, the V gene TRBV5-4; a weak D match, TRBD1 (5 bases). This CDR3 is built from 15 residues. V lost 0 bases, J lost 4 bases, and 10 bases lay in between. Per the germline V gene, CDR1 is SGHNT and CDR2 is YYREEE (reference sequence).

The chain has TRBV28 and TRBJ2-5; D uncertain. V gave up 3 bases and J gave up 7 bases, with 9 bases separating them. This CDR3 is built from 12 residues. Germline assignment: CDR1 MDHEN and CDR2 SYDVKM. In nucleotides, the CDR3 is TGTGCCAGCAGTTTCTGGTCGCGGACCCAGTACTTC. This gives the protein CASSFWSRTQYF.

Here the CDR3 DNA reads TGTGCCTGGAGTGTAGCTGTGCGGGCTTTCTTT. Protein: CAWSVAVRAFF. V and J are TRBV30 and TRBJ1-1; D is undetermined. Between the trimmed V and J ends, which lost 0 bases and 11 bases, there was a span of 10 bases. The germline CDR1 and CDR2 sequences are GTSNPN and SVGIG (reference sequence). This CDR3 spans 11 amino acids.

CDR3 bases: TGTGCTATTTACCGGGACAGGGTCGGAAACACCATATATTTT. Its protein is CAIYRDRVGNTIYF. This chain connects TRBV7-9 to TRBJ1-3; 9 bases agree with TRBD1. The germline CDR1 and CDR2 sequences are SEHNR and FQNEAQ (reference sequence). The CDR3 extends over 14 amino acids.

The chain joins TRBV28 to TRBJ1-6, with D perhaps matching TRBD1 (5 bases). Germline lookup yields CDR1 MDHEN and CDR2 SYDVKM. The V end was cut by 4 bases, the J end by 10 bases, with 17 bases between. The CDR3 sequence is 15 residues long. The CDR3 loop reads CASSSFGGVKSPLHF. Written as DNA, the CDR3 is TGTGCCAGCAGTTCTTTCGGAGGGGTAAAATCACCCCTCCACTTT.

This chain uses TRBV7-6 with TRBJ2-7, with 10 bases identical to TRBD2. Unmatched junction bases numbered 5, after V lost 1 base and J lost 5 bases. Germline V gives CDR1 SGHVS, CDR2 FNYEAQ. This CDR3 contains 15 residues. The CDR3 DNA reads as TGTGCCAGCAGCTTAGGAGCTAGCGGGGGCCACGAGCAGTACTTC. Translated: CASSLGASGGHEQYF.

This clone turned up a few times. The chain uses TRBV14 and TRBJ1-5; 7 nucleotides line up with TRBD1. CDR3 length: 12 amino acids. V was pared by 3 bases and J by 7 bases, with 0 bases of the junction left unmatched. Per the germline V gene, CDR1 is SGHDN and CDR2 is FVKESK. CDR3 in amino acids: CASSHRGQPQHF. DNA for the CDR3: TGTGCCAGCAGCCACAGGGGGCAGCCCCAGCATTTT. Full variable domain (rest looked up from reference TRBV14 and TRBJ1-5): EAGVTQFPSHSVIEKGQTVTLRCDPISGHDNLYWYRRVMGKEIKFLLHFVKESKQDESGMPNNRFLAERTGGTYSTLKVQPAELEDSGVYFCASSHRGQPQHFGDGTRLSIL.

The V gene is TRBV15, the J gene TRBJ2-5, with a weak D call TRBD2 (6 bases). The CDR3 runs 16 residues. Trimming left V 5 bases short and J 0 bases short, with 16 bases between. CDR1 LNHNV and CDR2 YYDKDF come from the germline V gene (reference sequence). CDR3 coding DNA: TGTGCCACCAGCGGTGGGCCCCGGGGGTACCAAGAGACCCAGTACTTC. It encodes CATSGGPRGYQETQYF.

J is TRBJ1-2 and V is TRBV30, with D tentatively TRBD1 (5 bases). V was trimmed by 6 bases and J by 1 base, leaving 15 bases between them. CDR3 length equals 14 residues. The germline V gene has CDR1 GTSNPN and CDR2 SVGIG (reference sequence). The CDR3 nucleotides are TGTGCCTGCCCGTTAAGGGGAGGTAACTATGGCTACACCTTC. It specifies CACPLRGGNYGYTF.

The V call is TRBV4-3, the J call TRBJ2-7, with 13 positions matching TRBD2. Germline CDR1 is LGHNA and CDR2 is YSLEER. The CDR3 is 15 amino acids. Trimming took 4 bases from V and 2 from J; bases not matched to a gene: 2. Here the CDR3 reads CASSLGTSGAYEQYF. In DNA, the CDR3 is TGCGCCAGCAGCCTCGGGACTAGCGGGGCCTACGAGCAGTACTTC.

This clone was counted only a few times. One junction end disagrees with the germline gene, perhaps due to a read error. The V and J genes are TRBV6-5 and TRBJ2-7; no reliable D call. The CDR3 is 11 amino acids. Germline CDR1 and CDR2: MNHEY and SVGAGI. The CDR3 is CASSDSYEQYF. CDR3 DNA: TGTGCCAGCAGTGACTCCTACGAGCAGTACTTC.

This clone appeared once. V is TRBV7-2 and J is TRBJ1-6; no clear D gene. Per germline, CDR1 SGHTA and CDR2 FQGNSA. The V gene lost 2 bases and the J gene lost 6 bases, with 5 bases spanning the gap. This CDR3 comprises 13 residues. Here the CDR3 DNA reads TGTGCCAGCAGCTTATCCCCTAATTCACCCCTCCACTTT. Residues: CASSLSPNSPLHF.

In the case of this clone: A read error may account for a junction end that differs from germline. The V gene is TRBV2, the J gene TRBJ1-2; 8 positions match TRBD1. The CDR3 contains 15 residues. Germline V gene sequence: CDR1 SNHLY, CDR2 FYNNEI. The chain's CDR3 is CASNLQGTGYYDYTF. The CDR3 DNA reads TGTGCCAGCAATCTTCAGGGGACAGGATACTATGACTACACCTTC.

The J gene is TRBJ2-1, the V gene TRBV6-6; TRBD2 aligns across 13 bases. Germline trimming cut 6 bases from V and 4 bases from J; bases unmatched to any gene: 6. Germline V lookup: CDR1 MNHNY, CDR2 SVGAGI (reference sequence). This CDR3 is built from 16 residues. The CDR3 DNA reads as TGTGCCAGCAGAGGACTAGCGGGGGCTGGGTACAATGAGCAGTTCTTC. The encoded protein is CASRGLAGAGYNEQFF.